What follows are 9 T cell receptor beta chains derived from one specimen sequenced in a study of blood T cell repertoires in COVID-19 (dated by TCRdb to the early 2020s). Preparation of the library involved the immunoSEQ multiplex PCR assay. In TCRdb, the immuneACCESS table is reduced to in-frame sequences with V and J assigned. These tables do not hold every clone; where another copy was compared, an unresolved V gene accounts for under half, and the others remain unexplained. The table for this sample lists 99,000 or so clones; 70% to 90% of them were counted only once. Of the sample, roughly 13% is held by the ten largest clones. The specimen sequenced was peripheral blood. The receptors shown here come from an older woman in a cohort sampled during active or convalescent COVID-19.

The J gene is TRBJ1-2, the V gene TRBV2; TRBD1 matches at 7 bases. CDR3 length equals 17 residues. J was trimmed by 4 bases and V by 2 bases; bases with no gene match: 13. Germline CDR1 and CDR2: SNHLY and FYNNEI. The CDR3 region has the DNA TGTGCCAGCAGTGAAAGGAGGAAGGGGGCGCTTAGCTATGGCTACACCTTC. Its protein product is CASSERRKGALSYGYTF.

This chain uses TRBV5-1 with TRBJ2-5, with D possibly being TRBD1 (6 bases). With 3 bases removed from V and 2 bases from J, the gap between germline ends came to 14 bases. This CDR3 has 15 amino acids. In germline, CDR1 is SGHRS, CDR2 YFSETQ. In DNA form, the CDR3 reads TGCGCCAGCAGCTCTGAGTTGGACAGACAAGAGACCCAGTACTTC. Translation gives CASSSELDRQETQYF.

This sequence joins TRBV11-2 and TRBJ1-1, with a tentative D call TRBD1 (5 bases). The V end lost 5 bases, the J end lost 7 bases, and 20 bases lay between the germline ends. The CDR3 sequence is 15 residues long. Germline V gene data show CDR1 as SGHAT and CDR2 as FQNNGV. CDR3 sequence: CASSLALGGSIEAFF. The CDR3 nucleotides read TGTGCCAGCAGCCTAGCCCTCGGGGGATCTATTGAAGCTTTCTTT.

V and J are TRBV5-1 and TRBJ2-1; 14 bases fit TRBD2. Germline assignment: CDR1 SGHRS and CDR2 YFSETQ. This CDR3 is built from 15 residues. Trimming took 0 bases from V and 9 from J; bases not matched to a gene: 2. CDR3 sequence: CASSLGLAGGSEQFF. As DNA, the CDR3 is TGCGCCAGCAGCTTGGGACTAGCGGGAGGGAGTGAGCAGTTCTTC.

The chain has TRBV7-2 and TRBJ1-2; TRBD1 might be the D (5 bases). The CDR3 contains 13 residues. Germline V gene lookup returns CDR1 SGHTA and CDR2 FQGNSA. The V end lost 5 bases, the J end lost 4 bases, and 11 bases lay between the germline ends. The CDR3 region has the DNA TGTGCCAGCAGCCACCGACAGCCCTATGGCTACACCTTC. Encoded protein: CASSHRQPYGYTF.

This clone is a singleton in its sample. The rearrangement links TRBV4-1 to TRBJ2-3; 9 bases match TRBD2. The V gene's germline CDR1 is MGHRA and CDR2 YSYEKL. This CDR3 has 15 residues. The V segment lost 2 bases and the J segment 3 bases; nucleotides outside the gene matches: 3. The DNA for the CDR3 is TGCGCCAGCAGCCAACTGGGACTAGCTACAGATACGCAGTATTTT. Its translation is CASSQLGLATDTQYF.

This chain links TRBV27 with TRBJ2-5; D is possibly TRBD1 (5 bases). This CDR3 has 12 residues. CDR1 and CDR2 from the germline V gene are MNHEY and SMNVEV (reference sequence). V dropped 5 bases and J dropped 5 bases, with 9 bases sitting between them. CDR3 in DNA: TGTGCCAGCAGTGACAGCAGGGAGACCCAGTACTTC. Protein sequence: CASSDSRETQYF.

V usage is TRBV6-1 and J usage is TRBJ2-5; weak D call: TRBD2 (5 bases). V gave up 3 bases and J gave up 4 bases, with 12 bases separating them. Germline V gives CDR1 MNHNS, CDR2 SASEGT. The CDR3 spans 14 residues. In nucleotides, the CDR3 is TGTGCCAGCAGTGATACTAGGTCGCTAGAGACCCAGTACTTC. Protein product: CASSDTRSLETQYF.

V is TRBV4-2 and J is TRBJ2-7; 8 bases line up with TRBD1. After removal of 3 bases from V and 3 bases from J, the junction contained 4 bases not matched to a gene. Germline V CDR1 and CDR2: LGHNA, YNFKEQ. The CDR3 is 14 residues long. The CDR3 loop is CASSQTDRVYEQYF. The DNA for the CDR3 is TGTGCCAGCAGCCAGACGGACAGGGTCTACGAGCAGTACTTC.